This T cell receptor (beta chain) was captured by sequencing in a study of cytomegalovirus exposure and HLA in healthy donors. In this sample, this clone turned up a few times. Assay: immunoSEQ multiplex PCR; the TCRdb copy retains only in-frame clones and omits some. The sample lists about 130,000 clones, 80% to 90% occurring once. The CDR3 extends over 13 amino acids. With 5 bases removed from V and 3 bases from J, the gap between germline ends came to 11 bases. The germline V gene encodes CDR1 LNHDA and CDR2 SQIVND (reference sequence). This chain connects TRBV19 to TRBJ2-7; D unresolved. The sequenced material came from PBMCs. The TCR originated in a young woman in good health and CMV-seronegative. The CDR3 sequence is CASSSALYYEQYF. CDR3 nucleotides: TGTGCCAGTAGTTCCGCCCTCTACTACGAGCAGTACTTC. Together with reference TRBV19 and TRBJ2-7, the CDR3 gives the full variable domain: DGGITQSPKYLFRKEGQNVTLSCEQNLNHDAMYWYRQDPGQGLRLIYYSQIVNDFQKGDIAEGYSVSREKKESFPLTVTSAQKNPTAFYLCASSSALYYEQYFGPGTRLTVT.